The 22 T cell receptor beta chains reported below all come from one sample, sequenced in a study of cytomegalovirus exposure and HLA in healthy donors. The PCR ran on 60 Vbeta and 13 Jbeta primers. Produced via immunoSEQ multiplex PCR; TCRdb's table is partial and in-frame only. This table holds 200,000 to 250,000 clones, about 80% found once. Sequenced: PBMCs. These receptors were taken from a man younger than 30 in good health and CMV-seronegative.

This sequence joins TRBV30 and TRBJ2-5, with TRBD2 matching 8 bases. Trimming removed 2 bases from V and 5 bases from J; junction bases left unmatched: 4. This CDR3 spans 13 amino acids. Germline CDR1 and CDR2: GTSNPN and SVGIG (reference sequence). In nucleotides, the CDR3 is TGTGCCTGGAGTAGCGGGGGCGGGGAGACCCAGTACTTC. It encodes CAWSSGGGETQYF.

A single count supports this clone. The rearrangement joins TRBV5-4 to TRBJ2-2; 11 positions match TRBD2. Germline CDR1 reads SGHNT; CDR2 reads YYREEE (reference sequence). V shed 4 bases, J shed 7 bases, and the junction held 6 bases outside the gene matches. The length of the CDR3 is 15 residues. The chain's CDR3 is CASSILAGGIGELFF. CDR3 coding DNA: TGTGCCAGCAGCATCCTAGCGGGGGGAATCGGGGAGCTGTTTTTT.

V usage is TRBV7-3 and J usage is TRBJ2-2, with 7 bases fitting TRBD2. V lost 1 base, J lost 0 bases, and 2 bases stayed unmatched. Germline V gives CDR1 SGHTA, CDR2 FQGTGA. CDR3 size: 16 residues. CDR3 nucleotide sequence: TGTGCCAGCAGCTTAAAAAGCGGGGCGAACACCGGGGAGCTGTTTTTT. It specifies CASSLKSGANTGELFF.

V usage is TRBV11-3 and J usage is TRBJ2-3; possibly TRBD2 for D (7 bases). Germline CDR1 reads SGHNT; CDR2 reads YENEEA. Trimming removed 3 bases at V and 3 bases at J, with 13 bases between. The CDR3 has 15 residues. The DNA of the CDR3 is TGTGCCAGCAGCTTTGCAAGGGGGGGGACAGATACGCAGTATTTT. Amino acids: CASSFARGGTDTQYF.

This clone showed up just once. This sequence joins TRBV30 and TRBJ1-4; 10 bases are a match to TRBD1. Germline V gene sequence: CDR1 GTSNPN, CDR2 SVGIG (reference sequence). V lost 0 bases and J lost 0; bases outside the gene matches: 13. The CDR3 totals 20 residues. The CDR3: CAWSVVLISGQGATNEKLFF. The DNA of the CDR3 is TGTGCCTGGAGTGTGGTGCTTATTTCAGGACAGGGGGCAACTAATGAAAAACTGTTTTTT.

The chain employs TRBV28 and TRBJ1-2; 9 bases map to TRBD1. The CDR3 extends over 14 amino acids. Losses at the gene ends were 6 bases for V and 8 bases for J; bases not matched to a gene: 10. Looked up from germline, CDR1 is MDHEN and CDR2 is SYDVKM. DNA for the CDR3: TGTGCCAGCAGGTCGATGGACAGGGGAGGAGGCTACACCTTC. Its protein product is CASRSMDRGGGYTF.

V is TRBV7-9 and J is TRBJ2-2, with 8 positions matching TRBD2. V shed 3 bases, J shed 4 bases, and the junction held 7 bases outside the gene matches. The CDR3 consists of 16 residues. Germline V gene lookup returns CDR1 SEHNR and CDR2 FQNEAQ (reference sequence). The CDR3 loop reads CASSFRTGGATGELFF. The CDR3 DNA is TGTGCCAGCAGCTTCAGGACGGGAGGGGCCACCGGGGAGCTGTTTTTT.

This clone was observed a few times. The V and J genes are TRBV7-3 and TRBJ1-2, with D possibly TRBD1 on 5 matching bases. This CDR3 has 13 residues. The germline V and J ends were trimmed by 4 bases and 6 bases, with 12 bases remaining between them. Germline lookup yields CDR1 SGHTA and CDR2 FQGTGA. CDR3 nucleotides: TGTGCCAGCAGCTCAATTGCGGGGGATGGCTACACCTTC. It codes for CASSSIAGDGYTF.

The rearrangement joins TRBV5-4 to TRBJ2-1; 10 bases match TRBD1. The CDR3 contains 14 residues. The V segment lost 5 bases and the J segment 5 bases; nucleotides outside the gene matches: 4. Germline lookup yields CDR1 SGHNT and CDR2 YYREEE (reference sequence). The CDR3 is CASRRDRGDNEQFF. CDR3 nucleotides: TGTGCCAGCAGGCGGGACAGGGGCGACAATGAGCAGTTCTTC.

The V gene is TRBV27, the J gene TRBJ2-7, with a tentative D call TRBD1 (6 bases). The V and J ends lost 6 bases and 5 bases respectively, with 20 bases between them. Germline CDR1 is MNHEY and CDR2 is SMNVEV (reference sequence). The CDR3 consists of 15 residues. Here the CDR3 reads CASSNHRETRDEQYF. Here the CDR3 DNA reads TGTGCCAGCAGCAATCACAGGGAGACAAGGGACGAGCAGTACTTC.

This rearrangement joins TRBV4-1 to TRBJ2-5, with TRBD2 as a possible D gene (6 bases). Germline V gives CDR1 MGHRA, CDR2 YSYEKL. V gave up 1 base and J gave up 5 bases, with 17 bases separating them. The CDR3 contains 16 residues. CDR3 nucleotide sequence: TGCGCCAGCAGCCAAGGTATTACAGCAGGAGGGGAGACCCAGTACTTC. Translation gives CASSQGITAGGETQYF.

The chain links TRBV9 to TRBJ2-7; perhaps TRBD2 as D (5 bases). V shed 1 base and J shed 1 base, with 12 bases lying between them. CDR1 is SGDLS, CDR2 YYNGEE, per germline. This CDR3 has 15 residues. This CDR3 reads CASSVNSGSSYEQYF. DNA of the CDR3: TGTGCCAGCAGCGTAAACAGCGGATCTTCCTACGAGCAGTACTTC. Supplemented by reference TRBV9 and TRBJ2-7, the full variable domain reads DSGVTQTPKHLITATGQRVTLRCSPRSGDLSVYWYQQSLDQGLQFLIQYYNGEERAKGNILERFSAQQFPDLHSELNLSSLELGDSALYFCASSVNSGSSYEQYFGPGTRLTVT.

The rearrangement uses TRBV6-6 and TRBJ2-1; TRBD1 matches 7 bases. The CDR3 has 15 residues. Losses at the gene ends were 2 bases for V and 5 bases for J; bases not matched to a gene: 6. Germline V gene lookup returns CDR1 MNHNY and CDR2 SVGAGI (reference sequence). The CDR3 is CASSYPQTGNNEQFF. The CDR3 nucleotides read TGTGCCAGCAGTTACCCACAGACAGGGAACAATGAGCAGTTCTTC.

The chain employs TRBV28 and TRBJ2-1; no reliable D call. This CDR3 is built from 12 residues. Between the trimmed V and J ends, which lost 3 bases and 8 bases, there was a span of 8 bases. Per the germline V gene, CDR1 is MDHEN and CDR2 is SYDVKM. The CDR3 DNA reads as TGTGCCAGCAGTTTTGCTGGGCATGAGCAGTTCTTC. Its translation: CASSFAGHEQFF.

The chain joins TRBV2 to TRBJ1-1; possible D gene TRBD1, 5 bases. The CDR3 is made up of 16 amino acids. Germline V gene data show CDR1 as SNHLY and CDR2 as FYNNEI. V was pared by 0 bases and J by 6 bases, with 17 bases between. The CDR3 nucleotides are TGTGCCAGCAGTGAAGCACATTTGGCGACAGTCCCTGAAGCTTTCTTT. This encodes CASSEAHLATVPEAFF.

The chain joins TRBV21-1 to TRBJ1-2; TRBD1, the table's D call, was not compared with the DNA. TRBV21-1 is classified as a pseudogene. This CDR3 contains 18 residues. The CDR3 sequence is CASSPRGGHIGLGYGYTF. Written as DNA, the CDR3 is TGTGCCAGCAGCCCAAGGGGCGGACACATCGGTCTCGGCTATGGCTACACCTTC.

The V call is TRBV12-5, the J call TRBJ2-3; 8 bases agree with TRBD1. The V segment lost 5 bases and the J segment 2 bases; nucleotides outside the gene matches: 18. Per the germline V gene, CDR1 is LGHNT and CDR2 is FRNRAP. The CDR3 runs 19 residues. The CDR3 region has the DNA TGTGCTAGTGGTCCTTCATGGGCCGGGACAGGAGGGGACACAGATACGCAGTATTTT. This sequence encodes CASGPSWAGTGGDTDTQYF.

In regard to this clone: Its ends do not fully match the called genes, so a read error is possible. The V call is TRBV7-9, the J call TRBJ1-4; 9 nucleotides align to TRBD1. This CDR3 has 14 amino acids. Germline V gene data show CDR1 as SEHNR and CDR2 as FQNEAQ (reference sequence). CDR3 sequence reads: CSSSYRGLGEKLFF. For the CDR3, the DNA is TGTTCCAGCAGTTACAGGGGGCTTGGTGAAAAACTGTTTTTT.

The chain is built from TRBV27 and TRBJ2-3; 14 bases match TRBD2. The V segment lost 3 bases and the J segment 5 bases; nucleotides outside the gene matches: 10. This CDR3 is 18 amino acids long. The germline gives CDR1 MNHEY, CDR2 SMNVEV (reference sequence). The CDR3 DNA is TGTGCCAGCAGTTTGAGTATGACTAGCGGGGGGGCTAGAGATACGCAGTATTTT. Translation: CASSLSMTSGGARDTQYF.

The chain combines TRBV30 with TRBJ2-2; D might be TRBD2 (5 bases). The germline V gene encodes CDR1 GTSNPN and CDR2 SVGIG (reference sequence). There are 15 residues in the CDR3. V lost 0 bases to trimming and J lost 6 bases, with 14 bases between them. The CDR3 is CAWSVERTGAGELFF. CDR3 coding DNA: TGTGCCTGGAGTGTAGAAAGGACTGGGGCCGGGGAGCTGTTTTTT.

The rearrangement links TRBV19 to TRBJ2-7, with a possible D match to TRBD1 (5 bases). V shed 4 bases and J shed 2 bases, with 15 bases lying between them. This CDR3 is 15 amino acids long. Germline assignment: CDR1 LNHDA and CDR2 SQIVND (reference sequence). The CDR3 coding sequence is TGTGCCAGTAGTACAGGCGTGACAGAGACCTACGAGCAGTACTTC. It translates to CASSTGVTETYEQYF.

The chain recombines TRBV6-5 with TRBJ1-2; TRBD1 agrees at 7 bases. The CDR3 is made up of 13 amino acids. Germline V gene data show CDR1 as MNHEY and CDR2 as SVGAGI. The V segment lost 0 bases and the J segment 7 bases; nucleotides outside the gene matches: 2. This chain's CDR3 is CASSYSTGTGYTF. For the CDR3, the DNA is TGTGCCAGCAGTTACTCGACAGGGACTGGCTACACCTTC.